This T cell receptor (beta chain) was observed in a study of regulatory T cells in long-lasting Graves disease. General observations from the study: Patients with persistent disease shared 2,900 or so public clonotypes, outpacing the 966 shared by new patients.

The sample's time point: newly diagnosed GD, antithyroid drugs for less than 3 months. The TCR library was prepared using RNA isolated from PBMCs. iRepertoire HTBI primers and Arm-PCR of CDR3 regions built TCR beta libraries. In the authors' workflow: Across the samples, identification revealed 55 to 80 TRBV and about 13 TRBJ segments. Each CDR3 protein gets one entry after TCRdb re-called the multiplex PCR reads with MiXCR. V and J calls and clone size were set by TCRdb, not the authors. The sample records a few hundred thousand distinct CDR3 sequences, roughly a sixth being singletons. As to this clonotype: Its cognate antigen is unknown.

The CDR3 is made up of 13 amino acids. V lost 7 bases and J lost 0, with 8 bases in between. Germline CDR1 KGHDR, CDR2 SFDVKD. This same sample was also taken into another study, of T cells in Graves' hyperthyroidism and ophthalmopathy. According to that study: The diagnostic basis comprised clinical symptoms, serum thyroxine and TRAb, thyroid ultrasound and orbital computed tomography.

Sequencing used peripheral blood mononuclear cells (PBMCs), obtained at new diagnosis, from a patient treated with antithyroid drugs. The genes are TRBV24-1 and TRBJ1-1; D gene uncertain. This clonotype originated in a man in his forties with Graves disease. CDR3 amino acids: CATRQTMNTEAFF. As DNA, the CDR3 is TGTGCCACCAGACAGACCATGAACACTGAAGCTTTCTTT.